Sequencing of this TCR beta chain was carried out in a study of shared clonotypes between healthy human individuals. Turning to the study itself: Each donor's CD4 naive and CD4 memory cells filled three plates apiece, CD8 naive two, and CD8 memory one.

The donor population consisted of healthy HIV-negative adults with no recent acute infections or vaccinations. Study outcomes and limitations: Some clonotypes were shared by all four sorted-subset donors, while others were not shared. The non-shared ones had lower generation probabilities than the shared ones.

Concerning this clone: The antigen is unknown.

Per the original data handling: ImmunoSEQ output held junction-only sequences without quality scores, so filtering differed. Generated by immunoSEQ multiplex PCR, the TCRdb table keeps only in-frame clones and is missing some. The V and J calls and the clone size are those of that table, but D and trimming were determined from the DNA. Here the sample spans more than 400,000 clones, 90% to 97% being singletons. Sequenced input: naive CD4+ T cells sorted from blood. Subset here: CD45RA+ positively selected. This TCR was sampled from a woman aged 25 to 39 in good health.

CDR3 nucleotide sequence: TGTGCCAGCAGCCCTTTGCGGGAGGGCCGAGATACGCAGTATTTT. Protein sequence: CASSPLREGRDTQYF. V gene TRBV9 combines with J gene TRBJ2-3; 9 nucleotides agree with TRBD2. Germline values: CDR1 SGDLS, CDR2 YYNGEE. This CDR3 is 15 amino acids long. V shed 4 bases and J 5 bases; nucleotides not matched to a gene: 8.